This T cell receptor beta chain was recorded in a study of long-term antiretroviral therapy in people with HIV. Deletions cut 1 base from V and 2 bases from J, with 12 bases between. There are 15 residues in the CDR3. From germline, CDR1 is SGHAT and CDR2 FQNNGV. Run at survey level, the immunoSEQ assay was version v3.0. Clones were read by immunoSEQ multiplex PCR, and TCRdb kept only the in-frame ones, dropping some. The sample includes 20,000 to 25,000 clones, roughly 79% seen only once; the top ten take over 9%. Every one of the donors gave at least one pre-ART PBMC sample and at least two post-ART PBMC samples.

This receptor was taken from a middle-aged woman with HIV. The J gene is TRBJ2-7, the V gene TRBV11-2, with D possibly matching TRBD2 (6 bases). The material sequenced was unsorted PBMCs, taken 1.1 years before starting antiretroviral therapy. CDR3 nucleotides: TGTGCCAGCAGCTTAGGTCAGGGAGGCGCCTACGAGCAGTACTTC. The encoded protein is CASSLGQGGAYEQYF. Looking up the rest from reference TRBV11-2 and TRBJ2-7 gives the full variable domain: EAGVAQSPRYKIIEKRQSVAFWCNPISGHATLYWYQQILGQGPKLLIQFQNNGVVDDSQLPKDRFSAERLKGVDSTLKIQPAKLEDSAVYLCASSLGQGGAYEQYFGPGTRLTVT.